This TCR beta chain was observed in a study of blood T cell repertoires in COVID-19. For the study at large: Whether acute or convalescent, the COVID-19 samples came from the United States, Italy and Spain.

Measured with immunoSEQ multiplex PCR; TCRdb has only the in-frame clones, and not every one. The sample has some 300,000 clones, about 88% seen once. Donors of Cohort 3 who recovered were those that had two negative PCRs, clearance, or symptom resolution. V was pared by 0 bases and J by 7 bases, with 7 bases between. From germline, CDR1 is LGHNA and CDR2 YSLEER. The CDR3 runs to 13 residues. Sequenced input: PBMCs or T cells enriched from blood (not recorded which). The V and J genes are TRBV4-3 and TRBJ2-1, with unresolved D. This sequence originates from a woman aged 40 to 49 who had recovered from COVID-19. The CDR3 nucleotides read TGCGCCAGCAGCCAAGATCCGCGGAATGAGCAGTTCTTC. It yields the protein CASSQDPRNEQFF.